One sample yielded the 19 T cell receptor beta chains listed below, sequenced in a study of T cell clonotyping in hematopoietic cell transplantation. Libraries were prepared by immunoSEQ multiplex PCR; TCRdb keeps only in-frame clonotypes and omits some of them. The table lists roughly 50,000 clones, over 75% of them singletons. The time point: recipient sample about 28 days before transplant, after cytoreduction. The specimen comprised peripheral blood mononuclear cells, sampled before stem cell transplant. Receptors originate from a man aged 55 to 70 with biphenotypic leukemia. Some clones in this sample may be carry-over from other donors' samples.

The rearrangement uses TRBV9 and TRBJ1-3, with D perhaps TRBD1 (5 bases). Germline CDR1 reads SGDLS; CDR2 reads YYNGEE. This CDR3 contains 14 residues. Trimming removed 3 bases from V and 4 bases from J, with 11 bases in between. CDR3 sequence (DNA): TGTGCCAGCAGCGCCAGGGACGCGGGAAACACCATATATTTT. Protein sequence: CASSARDAGNTIYF.

This chain connects TRBV7-9 to TRBJ1-2, with 8 bases identical to TRBD1. The germline gives CDR1 SEHNR, CDR2 FQNEAQ (reference sequence). Unmatched junction bases numbered 7, after V lost 3 bases and J lost 7 bases. The CDR3 loop spans 14 amino acids. In nucleotides, the CDR3 is TGTGCCAGCAGCTTGGGTACAGGGGGTCGTGGCTACACCTTC. This sequence encodes CASSLGTGGRGYTF.

This clone is medium-sized in the sample. The J gene is TRBJ2-5, the V gene TRBV9; 12 nucleotides align to TRBD2. J was trimmed by 4 bases and V by 4 bases; bases with no gene match: 5. The CDR3 contains 15 residues. CDR1 SGDLS and CDR2 YYNGEE come from the germline V gene. The CDR3 spells CASSTSSGRVETQYF. CDR3 nucleotides: TGTGCCAGCAGCACTTCTAGCGGGAGGGTAGAGACCCAGTACTTC.

The chain combines TRBV4-1 with TRBJ2-7; no clear D. V lost 0 bases, J lost 4 bases, and 7 bases lay in between. Germline V gene sequence: CDR1 MGHRA, CDR2 YSYEKL. This CDR3 comprises 13 residues. CDR3 sequence (DNA): TGCGCCAGCAGCCAAGAGTCCCGGTACGAGCAGTACTTC. It specifies CASSQESRYEQYF.

The CDR3 sequence is CASSYYEKLFF. The CDR3 DNA sequence: TGTGCCAGCAGTTACTATGAAAAACTGTTTTTT. The chain joins TRBV6-6 to TRBJ1-4; D not resolved. Trimming left V 1 base short and J 6 bases short, with 0 bases between. Germline lookup yields CDR1 MNHNY and CDR2 SVGAGI (reference sequence). There are 11 residues in the CDR3.

The chain couples TRBV6-1 to TRBJ2-2; D perhaps matches TRBD1 (5 bases). CDR3 length: 14 amino acids. Germline V lookup: CDR1 MNHNS, CDR2 SASEGT. The V end lost 8 bases, the J end lost 7 bases, and 17 bases lay between the germline ends. The CDR3 spells CASVLTVWDGELFF. CDR3 bases: TGTGCCAGCGTGCTGACAGTGTGGGACGGGGAGCTGTTTTTT.

CDR3 region: CASSIASNQPQHF. CDR3 bases: TGTGCCAGTAGTATAGCTTCTAATCAGCCCCAGCATTTT. V is TRBV19 and J is TRBJ1-5; unclear D gene. Germline V gene sequence: CDR1 LNHDA, CDR2 SQIVND (reference sequence). V dropped 1 base and J dropped 4 bases, with 5 bases sitting between them. The CDR3 spans 13 residues.

J is TRBJ1-2 and V is TRBV25-1; 7 bases line up with TRBD1. This CDR3 is 15 amino acids long. Germline values: CDR1 MGHDK, CDR2 SYGVNS. V dropped 2 bases and J dropped 7; count of bases not matched to a gene: 10. The DNA for the CDR3 is TGTGCCAGCAGTGAACCCGACAGGGCGCCCCGTGGCTACACCTTC. Amino acid sequence: CASSEPDRAPRGYTF.

The chain uses TRBV29-1 and TRBJ2-1, with TRBD2 matching 9 bases. This CDR3 is 14 amino acids long. CDR1 and CDR2 from the germline V gene are SQVTM and ANQGSEA. The J segment lost 3 bases and the V segment lost 6 bases, leaving 6 bases of the junction unmatched. Here the CDR3 reads CSVGSGSYYNEQFF. In DNA, the CDR3 is TGCAGCGTGGGTAGCGGGAGTTACTACAATGAGCAGTTCTTC.

The chain employs TRBV9 and TRBJ1-1; 8 bases agree with TRBD1. Germline loops: CDR1 SGDLS, CDR2 YYNGEE. The CDR3 runs 15 residues. J lost 1 base, V lost 3 bases, and 5 bases had no gene match. CDR3 amino acids: CASSGGGTGNTEAFF. The CDR3, as DNA: TGTGCCAGCAGCGGGGGAGGGACAGGGAACACTGAAGCTTTCTTT.

This chain links TRBV28 with TRBJ2-5, with D uncertain. This CDR3 is 13 amino acids long. CDR1 and CDR2 from the germline V gene are MDHEN and SYDVKM. Trimming removed 8 bases at V and 4 bases at J, with 14 bases between. The CDR3 bases are TGTGCCAGCCGGACGGCGAATAGAGAGACCCAGTACTTC. It translates to CASRTANRETQYF.

This chain connects TRBV28 to TRBJ1-2; D is unresolved. Germline V lookup: CDR1 MDHEN, CDR2 SYDVKM. This CDR3 region has 12 residues. V was clipped by 6 bases and J by 8 bases, with 13 bases between them. This CDR3 reads CASSPPKGGYTF. As DNA, the CDR3 is TGTGCCAGCAGCCCTCCGAAAGGGGGCTACACCTTC.

The chain joins TRBV6-5 to TRBJ1-2; possibly TRBD1 for D (6 bases). Germline V gene sequence: CDR1 MNHEY, CDR2 SVGAGI. CDR3 length: 15 amino acids. The V gene lost 2 bases and the J gene lost 5 bases, with 15 bases spanning the gap. The CDR3 DNA reads TGTGCCAGCAGTTACAGCAGGACAGCGGGGTATGGCTACACCTTC. Its translation is CASSYSRTAGYGYTF.

The V call is TRBV7-3, the J call TRBJ2-2; TRBD1 agrees at 9 bases. The V gene's germline CDR1 is SGHTA and CDR2 FQGTGA. J gave up 7 bases and V 5 bases, and 5 bases lay outside the gene matches. This CDR3 spans 14 amino acids. CDR3 in DNA: TGTGCCAGCAGCCTCGGGACAGGGATCGGGGAGCTGTTTTTT. As protein: CASSLGTGIGELFF.

The chain is built from TRBV30 and TRBJ2-7, with D possibly being TRBD2 (6 bases). In germline, CDR1 is GTSNPN, CDR2 SVGIG (reference sequence). Trimming pared 2 bases from V and 2 bases from J, leaving 10 bases between. This CDR3 comprises 13 residues. CDR3 in amino acids: CAWSSGGTYEQYF. For the CDR3, the DNA is TGTGCCTGGAGTTCTGGGGGGACCTACGAGCAGTACTTC.

The chain's CDR3 is CASSESPTYEQYF. Written as DNA, the CDR3 is TGTGCCAGCAGTGAATCGCCGACCTACGAGCAGTACTTC. The V call is TRBV6-1, the J call TRBJ2-7; D is uncertain. Trimming removed 2 bases from V and 2 bases from J, with 7 bases in between. CDR3 length equals 13 residues. The germline CDR1 and CDR2 sequences are MNHNS and SASEGT.

V usage is TRBV7-3 and J usage is TRBJ2-1, with D perhaps TRBD1 or TRBD2 (5 bases each). Germline CDR1 and CDR2: SGHTA and FQGTGA. V gave up 5 bases and J gave up 9 bases, with 14 bases separating them. CDR3 length equals 13 residues. The CDR3 sequence: CASSPWDAGEQFF. CDR3 coding DNA: TGTGCCAGCAGCCCCTGGGACGCCGGTGAGCAGTTCTTC.

The chain employs TRBV6-1 and TRBJ2-2; 13 bases map to TRBD2. The J segment lost 7 bases and the V segment lost 5 bases, leaving 4 bases of the junction unmatched. Germline CDR1 reads MNHNS; CDR2 reads SASEGT. The CDR3 runs to 15 residues. In nucleotides, the CDR3 is TGTGCCAGCAGTAGACTAGCGGGAGGTAGCGGGGAGCTGTTTTTT. This sequence encodes CASSRLAGGSGELFF.

The chain links TRBV29-1 to TRBJ2-5, with TRBD2 matching 11 bases. The CDR3 totals 14 residues. V lost 5 bases, J lost 5 bases, and 7 bases stayed unmatched. Per the germline V gene, CDR1 is SQVTM and CDR2 is ANQGSEA. The CDR3 coding sequence is TGCAGCGTTCGCTCCCGGACTAGCGGGGAGACCCAGTACTTC. Translated, it gives CSVRSRTSGETQYF.